These 24 T cell receptor beta chains were all obtained from the same sample, sequenced in a study of beta chain features in type 1 diabetes. TCRB transcripts that were expressed got sequenced, as all of the isolated RNA had been reverse transcribed. Libraries were prepared by immunoSEQ multiplex PCR; TCRdb keeps only in-frame clonotypes and omits some of them. The profile covers hundreds of thousands of clones, with around an eighth appearing a single time and 0.03% to 0.045% taken by the ten largest. No antigens are known for them. Regarding the study as a whole: Type 1 diabetes patients had TCRB CDR3s that were shorter (moderately but significantly so) in all four CD4+ subsets.

The source material was naive CD4+ T cells from blood. Receptor source: a man younger than 30 with type 1 diabetes.

The V call is TRBV5-1, the J call TRBJ1-5, with D perhaps matching TRBD1 (5 bases). Trimming pared 4 bases from V and 9 bases from J, leaving 20 bases between. The CDR3 is made up of 15 amino acids. Looked up from germline, CDR1 is SGHRS and CDR2 is YFSETQ. CDR3 sequence: CASSRDSESGMPQHF. The DNA of the CDR3 is TGCGCCAGCAGCCGAGACAGCGAGAGTGGGATGCCCCAGCATTTT.

Concerning this clone itself: At the DNA level, this CDR3 is encoded by other sequences in the same sample as well. The chain carries TRBV10-3 and TRBJ1-5; D is uncertain. CDR3 length: 14 residues. Germline V CDR1 and CDR2: ENHRY, SYGVKD. The ends were cut back, 0 bases at V and 2 bases at J, with 5 bases in the middle. CDR3 protein: CAISESKGNQPQHF. CDR3 bases: TGTGCCATCAGTGAGTCGAAGGGCAATCAGCCCCAGCATTTT.

CDR3 in DNA: TGTGCCACCAGCAGAGGTGGGACGAGGACCCAGTACTTC. It yields the protein CATSRGGTRTQYF. V gene TRBV15 combines with J gene TRBJ2-5; D possibly matches TRBD1 or TRBD2 (5 bases each). With 1 base removed from V and 7 bases from J, the gap between germline ends came to 10 bases. Germline CDR1 and CDR2: LNHNV and YYDKDF (reference sequence). The CDR3 runs to 13 residues.

The CDR3: CASSSKAGVSPLHF. The DNA for the CDR3 is TGTGCCAGCAGCTCCAAGGCAGGGGTTTCACCCCTCCACTTT. The chain carries TRBV7-9 and TRBJ1-6, with a weak D call TRBD1 (6 bases). The germline V gene encodes CDR1 SEHNR and CDR2 FQNEAQ (reference sequence). The V end lost 4 bases, the J end lost 9 bases, and 13 bases lay between the germline ends. This CDR3 is 14 amino acids long.

V is TRBV30 and J is TRBJ1-3; D uncertain. The germline V and J ends were trimmed by 3 bases and 0 bases, with 6 bases remaining between them. This CDR3 contains 13 residues. Germline values: CDR1 GTSNPN, CDR2 SVGIG (reference sequence). Written as DNA, the CDR3 is TGTGCCTGGAGGTCGAACTCTGGAAACACCATATATTTT. Encoded protein: CAWRSNSGNTIYF.

This clone appeared a few times. The genes are TRBV5-6 and TRBJ1-2; TRBD1 matches 8 bases. CDR1 and CDR2 from the germline V gene are SGHDT and YYEEEE. V lost 0 bases and J lost 4; bases outside the gene matches: 2. CDR3 length equals 14 residues. The DNA for the CDR3 is TGTGCCAGCAGCTTGGGACAGGGGAGCTATGGCTACACCTTC. Protein sequence: CASSLGQGSYGYTF.

This clone was seen more than once but under ten times. V is TRBV29-1 and J is TRBJ2-1, with D hard to call. The CDR3 is made up of 13 amino acids. CDR1 and CDR2 from the germline V gene are SQVTM and ANQGSEA. Trimming took 1 base from V and 3 from J, leaving 7 bases between them. CDR3 DNA: TGCAGCGTTGAAGTAGGCATCTACAATGAGCAGTTCTTC. As protein: CSVEVGIYNEQFF.

The chain recombines TRBV5-4 with TRBJ2-1; D is uncertain. Trimming left V 1 base short and J 3 bases short, with 8 bases between. The CDR3 totals 14 residues. CDR1 is SGHNT and CDR2 is YYREEE in the germline V gene (reference sequence). This chain's CDR3 is CASSLRNSYNEQFF. In DNA, the CDR3 is TGTGCCAGCAGCTTGCGTAACAGCTACAATGAGCAGTTCTTC.

V gene TRBV29-1 combines with J gene TRBJ2-3; 10 nucleotides line up with TRBD2. Losses at the gene ends were 5 bases for V and 4 bases for J; bases not matched to a gene: 6. The CDR3 has 14 amino acids. The germline V gene encodes CDR1 SQVTM and CDR2 ANQGSEA. Written as DNA, the CDR3 is TGCAGCGTTAAAAGAGCGGGAGGGCCAGATACGCAGTATTTT. Protein product: CSVKRAGGPDTQYF.

This clone was seen more than once but under ten times. V gene TRBV11-2 combines with J gene TRBJ2-5; no clear D. V was clipped by 3 bases and J by 3 bases, with 8 bases between them. Germline CDR1 is SGHAT and CDR2 is FQNNGV. The CDR3 has 13 amino acids. The CDR3 DNA reads as TGTGCCAGCAGCTTTAACGTGAAAGAGACCCAGTACTTC. Translated: CASSFNVKETQYF.

This clone was picked up a small number of times. The genes are TRBV6-5 and TRBJ2-7; D perhaps matches TRBD2 (6 bases). The CDR3 spans 13 residues. V shed 9 bases and J shed 5 bases, with 17 bases lying between them. Germline CDR1 MNHEY, CDR2 SVGAGI. CDR3 in amino acids: CASKPRGRNEQYF. The CDR3 region has the DNA TGTGCCAGTAAACCTCGGGGGAGGAACGAGCAGTACTTC.

This rearrangement joins TRBV18 to TRBJ2-1, with D unclear. The CDR3 runs to 12 residues. CDR1 and CDR2 from the germline V gene are KGHSH and LQKENI. V lost 2 bases to trimming and J lost 9 bases, with 8 bases between them. CDR3 DNA: TGTGCCAGCTCACCAGTATACGGTGAGCAGTTCTTC. It yields the protein CASSPVYGEQFF.

CDR3 in DNA: TGCGCCAGCAGCTCAGAGCCCTCTAGCACAGATACGCAGTATTTT. Translated, it gives CASSSEPSSTDTQYF. The rearrangement uses TRBV5-1 and TRBJ2-3, with no clear D. In germline, CDR1 is SGHRS, CDR2 YFSETQ. The CDR3 is 15 residues long. V was shortened by 3 bases and J by 0 bases, with 11 bases between the two germline ends.

The V call is TRBV9, the J call TRBJ1-6; D gene unclear. This CDR3 comprises 16 residues. Trimming took off 3 bases at V and 2 bases at J, with 12 bases between the two ends. The V gene's germline CDR1 is SGDLS and CDR2 YYNGEE. The CDR3 DNA reads as TGTGCCAGCAGCGGCTCTCAGGAGACCTATAATTCACCCCTCCACTTT. Its protein product is CASSGSQETYNSPLHF. The entire variable domain, with the rest obtained from reference TRBV9 and TRBJ1-6, is as follows: DSGVTQTPKHLITATGQRVTLRCSPRSGDLSVYWYQQSLDQGLQFLIQYYNGEERAKGNILERFSAQQFPDLHSELNLSSLELGDSALYFCASSGSQETYNSPLHFGNGTRLTVT.

This CDR3 is CASSGLATVDTQYF. The CDR3 DNA reads TGTGCCAGCAGTGGACTAGCTACAGTAGATACGCAGTATTTT. The chain links TRBV2 to TRBJ2-3; 7 bases align to TRBD2. This CDR3 is 14 amino acids long. V gave up 4 bases and J gave up 5 bases; unmatched junction bases: 6. Germline V CDR1 and CDR2: SNHLY, FYNNEI. Full variable domain (rest looked up from reference TRBV2 and TRBJ2-3): EPEVTQTPSHQVTQMGQEVILRCVPISNHLYFYWYRQILGQKVEFLVSFYNNEISEKSEIFDDQFSVERPDGSNFTLKIRSTKLEDSAMYFCASSGLATVDTQYFGPGTRLTVL.

This clone was counted between two and nine times. The chain recombines TRBV13 with TRBJ2-3; no definite D call. Germline values: CDR1 PRHDT, CDR2 FYEKMQ (reference sequence). V was cut by 6 bases and J by 3 bases, with 13 bases left in between. This CDR3 spans 14 amino acids. The CDR3 is CASRFGPGTDTQYF. In nucleotides, the CDR3 is TGTGCCAGCAGGTTTGGGCCCGGAACAGATACGCAGTATTTT.

This clone has a handful of counts. V is TRBV18 and J is TRBJ2-1; 11 bases map to TRBD2. J was trimmed by 0 bases and V by 4 bases; bases with no gene match: 8. The CDR3 runs 18 residues. Germline lookup yields CDR1 KGHSH and CDR2 LQKENI. The DNA for the CDR3 is TGTGCCAGCTCACACACTAGCGGGGGTCCAAGCTCCTACAATGAGCAGTTCTTC. Translating it yields CASSHTSGGPSSYNEQFF.

The rearrangement joins TRBV28 to TRBJ2-1, with 11 positions matching TRBD2. Germline V gene data show CDR1 as MDHEN and CDR2 as SYDVKM. The CDR3 is 15 amino acids. V lost 6 bases to trimming and J lost 4 bases; unmatched junction nucleotides: 5. CDR3 residues: CASSLAGGFYNEQFF. The CDR3, as DNA: TGTGCCAGCAGCTTAGCGGGGGGGTTTTACAATGAGCAGTTCTTC.

This chain connects TRBV11-2 to TRBJ1-2; D is possibly TRBD1 (6 bases). This CDR3 has 12 residues. Between the trimmed V and J ends, which lost 5 bases and 4 bases, there was a span of 8 bases. In germline, CDR1 is SGHAT, CDR2 FQNNGV. CDR3 nucleotide sequence: TGTGCCAGCAGCCTACAGGGCTATGGCTACACCTTC. It yields the protein CASSLQGYGYTF. Combining the CDR3 with reference TRBV11-2 and TRBJ1-2 gives the whole variable domain EAGVAQSPRYKIIEKRQSVAFWCNPISGHATLYWYQQILGQGPKLLIQFQNNGVVDDSQLPKDRFSAERLKGVDSTLKIQPAKLEDSAVYLCASSLQGYGYTFGSGTRLTVV.

Only a few counts were recorded for this clone. This chain uses TRBV5-1 with TRBJ1-1; D not certain. The germline V gene has CDR1 SGHRS and CDR2 YFSETQ. V lost 7 bases and J lost 1, with 14 bases in between. The CDR3 extends over 14 amino acids. The CDR3 DNA sequence: TGCGCCAGCCACACGGGAGGGCCGAACACTGAAGCTTTCTTT. Encoded protein: CASHTGGPNTEAFF.

This clone has more than one count but fewer than ten. The gene calls are TRBV19 and TRBJ1-2; D perhaps matches TRBD1 (6 bases). Germline CDR1 and CDR2: LNHDA and SQIVND (reference sequence). The CDR3 runs 14 residues. V lost 6 bases and J lost 1, with 12 bases in between. The CDR3 sequence is CASRTSGDNYGYTF. The CDR3 region has the DNA TGTGCCAGTAGGACCTCAGGGGATAACTATGGCTACACCTTC.

The rearrangement joins TRBV13 to TRBJ2-1, with TRBD2 identical over 9 bases. This CDR3 comprises 13 residues. The germline CDR1 and CDR2 sequences are PRHDT and FYEKMQ (reference sequence). J lost 9 bases, V lost 1 base, and 1 base had no gene match. The CDR3 here is CASSLVLAGEQFF. In DNA form, the CDR3 reads TGTGCCAGCAGCTTAGTACTAGCGGGTGAGCAGTTCTTC.

This clone was seen a handful of times. Within the sample, other DNA sequences also encode this same CDR3. The rearrangement links TRBV5-1 to TRBJ1-1; D not resolved. From germline, CDR1 is SGHRS and CDR2 YFSETQ. V dropped 2 bases and J dropped 2 bases, with 7 bases sitting between them. The length of the CDR3 is 13 residues. Written as DNA, the CDR3 is TGCGCCAGCAGCTTTACGGCCAACACTGAAGCTTTCTTT. Amino acid sequence: CASSFTANTEAFF.

The V call is TRBV27, the J call TRBJ1-5, with D possibly matching TRBD1 (6 bases). The V and J ends lost 3 bases and 7 bases respectively, with 10 bases between them. The CDR3 has 13 amino acids. Looked up from germline, CDR1 is MNHEY and CDR2 is SMNVEV (reference sequence). The CDR3 DNA reads as TGTGCCAGCAGTTTGACAGGAGGGCAGCCCCAGCATTTT. Its protein is CASSLTGGQPQHF.